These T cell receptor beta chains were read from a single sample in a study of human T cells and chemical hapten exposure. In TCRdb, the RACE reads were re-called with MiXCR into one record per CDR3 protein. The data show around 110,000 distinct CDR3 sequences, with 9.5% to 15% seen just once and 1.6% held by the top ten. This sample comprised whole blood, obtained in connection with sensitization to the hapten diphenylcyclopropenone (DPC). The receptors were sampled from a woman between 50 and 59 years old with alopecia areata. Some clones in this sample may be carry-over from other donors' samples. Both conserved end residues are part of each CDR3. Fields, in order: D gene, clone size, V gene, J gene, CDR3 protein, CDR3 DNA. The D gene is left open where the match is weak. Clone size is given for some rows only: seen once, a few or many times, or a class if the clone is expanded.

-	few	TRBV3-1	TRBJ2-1	CASSNPYNEQFF	TGTGCCAGCAGCAATCCTTACAATGAGCAGTTCTTC
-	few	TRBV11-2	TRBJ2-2	CASSLWGTGELFF	TGTGCCAGCAGCTTATGGGGAACCGGGGAGCTGTTTTTT
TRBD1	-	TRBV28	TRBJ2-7	CASKGQYYEQYF	TGTGCCAGCAAGGGACAGTACTACGAGCAGTACTTC
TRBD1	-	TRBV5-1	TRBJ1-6	CASSLDRGTPLHF	TGCGCCAGCAGCTTGGACAGGGGAACACCCCTCCACTTT
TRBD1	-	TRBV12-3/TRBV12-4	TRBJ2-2	CASSRNAGTANTGELFF	TGTGCCAGCAGCCGGAATGCCGGGACAGCGAACACCGGGGAGCTGTTTTTT
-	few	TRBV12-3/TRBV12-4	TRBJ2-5	CASSFGRAQQTQYF	TGTGCCAGCAGTTTCGGCAGAGCCCAGCAGACCCAGTACTTC
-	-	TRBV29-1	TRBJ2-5	CSVERSLQETQYF	TGCAGCGTTGAAAGGAGTCTCCAAGAGACCCAGTACTTC
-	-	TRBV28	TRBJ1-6	CASCPGYNSPLHF	TGTGCCAGCTGCCCAGGGTATAATTCACCCCTCCACTTT
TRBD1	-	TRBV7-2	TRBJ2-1	CASSFRRTGGNEQFF	TGTGCCAGCAGCTTCCGGAGGACAGGGGGCAATGAGCAGTTCTTC
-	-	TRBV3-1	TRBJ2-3	CASSRGRTTDTQYF	TGTGCCAGCAGCCGAGGCCGCACCACAGATACGCAGTATTTT
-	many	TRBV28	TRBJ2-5	CAIGGQTQTQYF	TGTGCCATCGGAGGCCAGACACAGACCCAGTACTTC
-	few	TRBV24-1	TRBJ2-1	CATSDLGIHNEQFF	TGTGCCACCAGTGATTTAGGTATCCACAATGAGCAGTTCTTC
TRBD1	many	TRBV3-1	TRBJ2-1	CASSQAGQGIGSEQFF	TGTGCCAGCAGCCAAGCTGGACAGGGAATAGGGAGTGAGCAGTTCTTC
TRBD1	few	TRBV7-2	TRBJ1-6	CASSPQQGARSPLHF	TGTGCCAGCAGCCCCCAACAGGGGGCTCGATCACCCCTCCACTTT
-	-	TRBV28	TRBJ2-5	CASSSGHLETQYF	TGTGCCAGCAGTTCCGGGCACCTGGAGACCCAGTACTTC
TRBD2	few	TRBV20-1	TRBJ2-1	CSARDSGLVFVGRNNEQFF	TGCAGTGCTAGAGATTCCGGACTAGTTTTTGTCGGACGAAACAATGAGCAGTTCTTC
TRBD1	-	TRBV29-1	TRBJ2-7	CSVARDRNSYEQYF	TGCAGCGTTGCCCGGGACAGGAACTCCTACGAGCAGTACTTC
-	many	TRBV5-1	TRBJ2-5	CASSQGLGGETQYF	TGCGCCAGCAGCCAGGGACTGGGTGGAGAGACCCAGTACTTC
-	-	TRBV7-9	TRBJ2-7	CASSFDRNYEQYF	TGTGCCAGCAGCTTCGACAGAAACTACGAGCAGTACTTC
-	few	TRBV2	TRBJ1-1	CASSTGGNTEAFF	TGTGCCAGCTCCACGGGGGGGAACACTGAAGCTTTCTTT
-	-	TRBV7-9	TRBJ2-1	CASSPTQGESSYNEQFF	TGTGCCAGCAGCCCAACACAGGGCGAAAGCTCCTACAATGAGCAGTTCTTC
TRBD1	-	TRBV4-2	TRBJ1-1	CASSHGTGVANTEAFF	TGTGCCAGCAGCCACGGGACAGGGGTGGCGAACACTGAAGCTTTCTTT
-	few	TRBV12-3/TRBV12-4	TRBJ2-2	CASSFWATGELFF	TGTGCCAGCAGTTTCTGGGCCACCGGGGAGCTGTTTTTT
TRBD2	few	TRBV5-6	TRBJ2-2	CASSRPGLGSGELFF	TGTGCCAGCAGTAGACCGGGACTAGGGTCCGGGGAGCTGTTTTTT
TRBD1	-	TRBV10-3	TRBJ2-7	CAVGTGAYEQYF	TGTGCCGTGGGGACAGGGGCCTACGAGCAGTACTTC
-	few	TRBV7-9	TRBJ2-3	CASSSPPGNADTQYF	TGTGCCAGCAGCTCCCCACCCGGGAACGCAGATACGCAGTATTTT
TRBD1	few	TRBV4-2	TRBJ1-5	CASSSRQGNNQPQHF	TGTGCCAGCAGCTCTAGACAGGGGAATAATCAGCCCCAGCATTTT
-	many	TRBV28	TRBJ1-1	CASSSEFQAFF	TGTGCCAGCAGTTCGGAATTCCAAGCTTTCTTT
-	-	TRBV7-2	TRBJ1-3	CASSLVSRGHSGNTIYF	TGTGCCAGCAGCTTAGTATCACGGGGACACTCTGGAAACACCATATATTTT
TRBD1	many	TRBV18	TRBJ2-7	CASSPRSGTEAPYEQYF	TGTGCCAGCTCACCGAGGTCTGGGACAGAAGCCCCCTACGAGCAGTACTTC